Listed below are T cell receptor beta chains from one sample, sequenced in a study of T cells after posttransplantation cyclophosphamide. Clones were sequenced by immunoSEQ multiplex PCR, and TCRdb holds only the in-frame ones, with some missing. The sample has 15,000 to 20,000 clones, about 82% seen once; the top ten hold around 2.8%. The sample in question was PBMCs, obtained 440 to 450 days after allogeneic stem cell transplant with calcineurin inhibitor and methotrexate. The receptors derive from a young adult male patient who received an allogeneic stem cell transplant from an unrelated donor, was CMV-positive, and had acute and chronic GVHD. Some of these T cells may belong to the graft donor. The CDR3 runs from the conserved cysteine through the conserved F or W. A D gene is named only where the DNA matches it firmly. The listing skips clone size in some rows; elsewhere it reads once, few, many or a size class.

clone_size j_call v_call d_call cdr3_nt cdr3_aa
few TRBJ2-3 TRBV5-4 TRBD2 TGTGCCAGCAGCGCGGGACTACCCTTATCAGATACGCAGTATTTT CASSAGLPLSDTQYF
- TRBJ1-6 TRBV9 - TGTGCCAGCAGCGTAACAGGGTTGAATTCACCCCTCCACTTT CASSVTGLNSPLHF
- TRBJ1-5 TRBV7-8 - TGTGCCAGCAGCCCCATGAGCGGGCCGCCCCAGCATTTT CASSPMSGPPQHF
- TRBJ2-7 TRBV5-6 TRBD2 TGTGCCAGCAGCTTGATAGGTTGGGGGACTAGCGGGGCCTACGAGCAGTACTTC CASSLIGWGTSGAYEQYF
- TRBJ2-7 TRBV4-2 - TGTGCCAGCAGCCAAGGAAACATGGAGGGTTTCGACGAGCAGTACTTC CASSQGNMEGFDEQYF
- TRBJ2-1 TRBV7-9 - TGTGCCAGCAGCCCTTCGACTAGTGTGCATGAGCAGTTCTTC CASSPSTSVHEQFF
large TRBJ1-4 TRBV10-3 TRBD1 TGTGCCATCAGTTCACAGGGGGCGGATGAAAAACTGTTTTTT CAISSQGADEKLFF
- TRBJ1-1 TRBV7-9 - TGTGCCAGCAGCTTATTCTCTCGAGGGAGGACTGAAGCTTTCTTT CASSLFSRGRTEAFF
few TRBJ1-1 TRBV10-3 - TGTGCCATCAGCGTTGGGAGTAAGGACACTGAAGCTTTCTTT CAISVGSKDTEAFF
- TRBJ2-6 TRBV7-3 TRBD2 TGTGCCAGCAGCCGGACAGCCGGGGGGGGCGGGGCCAACGTCCTGACTTTC CASSRTAGGGGANVLTF
- TRBJ2-3 TRBV27 TRBD1 TGTGCCAGCAGTTTATGGGGGACAGGGTGGGGGATAGATACGCAGTATTTT CASSLWGTGWGIDTQYF
- TRBJ2-5 TRBV5-4 - TGTGCCAGCAGCATACGGGGGAATGAAGGGACCCAGTACTTC CASSIRGNEGTQYF
- TRBJ1-1 TRBV4-1 - TGCGCCAGCAGCCAAAATTGGCAGGGCTTGAACACTGAAGCTTTCTTT CASSQNWQGLNTEAFF
- TRBJ1-1 TRBV7-9 TRBD1 TGTGCCAGCAGCTCCCCAACCGACAGGGGACCAGCTTTCTTT CASSSPTDRGPAFF
large TRBJ1-1 TRBV7-8 TRBD1 TGTGCCAGCAGCTTAGCAGGGACAGGGGGCGCGGCTTTCTTT CASSLAGTGGAAFF
- TRBJ2-1 TRBV5-4 - TGTGCCAGCAGCTTGGCTGGCTTAAGCTCCTACAATGAGCAGTTCTTC CASSLAGLSSYNEQFF
- TRBJ2-1 TRBV14 TRBD2 TGTGCCAGCAGCCAAGCCGGGACTAGCGGCTACATGAGCTCCTACAATGAGCAGTTCTTC CASSQAGTSGYMSSYNEQFF
once TRBJ2-7 TRBV5-8 - TGTGCCAGCAGCTTTACAGGGAATTACGAGCAGTACTTC CASSFTGNYEQYF
- TRBJ2-1 TRBV7-7 TRBD2 TGTGCCAGCAGCTTACGGGGAGTCGGCGGGGGGAGCGACAATGAGCAGTTCTTC CASSLRGVGGGSDNEQFF
- TRBJ2-4 TRBV28 - TGTGCCAGCAGGTCCCCGGGGTCCAAAAACATTCAGTACTTC CASRSPGSKNIQYF
- TRBJ2-1 TRBV4-2 - TGTGCCAGCAGCCAAGAAGCTGCTTCCCAACAGTTCTTC CASSQEAASQQFF
- TRBJ2-4 TRBV30 - TGTGCCTGGAGTGGCGGGGCTAGCTCCCGGGTTCAGTACTTC CAWSGGASSRVQYF
- TRBJ2-1 TRBV2 - TGTGCCAGCAGTGGGACATCGTACAATGAGCAGTTCTTC CASSGTSYNEQFF
- TRBJ2-1 TRBV9 - TGTGCCAGCAGCGTAGTAGGGACTTCGAATGAGCAGTTCTTC CASSVVGTSNEQFF
few TRBJ2-3 TRBV7-8 - TGTGCCAGCAGCTTAGGAGGCAGGGGAATGGGGGGGAGTACAGATACGCAGTATTTT CASSLGGRGMGGSTDTQYF